This T cell receptor beta chain was observed in a study of cytomegalovirus exposure and HLA in healthy donors. Libraries were prepared by immunoSEQ multiplex PCR; TCRdb keeps only in-frame clonotypes and omits some of them. The table records around 100,000 clones, approximately 94% of them present only once. Trimming removed 8 bases at V and 5 bases at J, with 10 bases between. Germline assignment: CDR1 MGHDK and CDR2 SYGVNS. The CDR3 runs to 12 residues. V and J are TRBV25-1 and TRBJ2-1; the D is unclear. The TCR sequence derives from a woman between 18 and 30 years old in good health and CMV-seronegative. The sample consisted of PBMCs. CDR3 region: CASRFANNEQFF. The CDR3 region has the DNA TGTGCCAGCCGATTCGCGAACAATGAGCAGTTCTTC.